This T cell receptor beta chain stems from a study of blood T cells in healthy people across ages. Study findings and constraints: The lack of PBMC sorting stopped any conclusive naive versus antigen-experienced comparison. One million T cells yielded diversity estimates that were considered underestimates.

The ends were cut back, 3 bases at V and 3 bases at J, with 10 bases in the middle. The CDR3 sequence is 13 residues long. Germline CDR1 DFQATT, CDR2 SNEGSKA (reference sequence). A J-beta primer mix and a sample-barcoded 5' primer were used in a second PCR of about 7 to 12 cycles. TCRdb redid the calling of the 5' RACE reads with MiXCR, one entry per CDR3 protein. The sample holds approximately 1.5 million distinct CDR3 sequences, roughly a third seen once. About this clonotype itself: As yet, its antigen is unknown.

The chain combines TRBV20-1 with TRBJ2-3; D gene ambiguous. What was sequenced was blood. This sequence was found in a woman aged 25 to 39 in good health. The CDR3 region has the DNA TGCAGTGCTAGGGTAGGGAAAACAGATACGCAGTATTTT. This encodes CSARVGKTDTQYF.